These T cell receptor beta chains were read from a single sample in a study of cytomegalovirus exposure and HLA in healthy donors. The repertoire was sequenced with immunoSEQ multiplex PCR; TCRdb's copy has only in-frame clones and lacks some. This sample yields about 80,000 clones, of which more than 75% are seen a single time; 20% to 25% belongs to the top ten. Sequences were obtained from PBMCs. These receptors were collected from a woman between 45 and 65 years old in good health and CMV-seropositive. The CDR3 runs from the conserved cysteine through the conserved F or W. D genes are given only for firm matches.

D gene,J gene,V gene,CDR3 protein
TRBD1,TRBJ2-5,TRBV12-5,CASGFTGDQETQYF
TRBD2,TRBJ2-4,TRBV11-2,CASSPRLAGLAENIQYF
-,TRBJ1-1,TRBV7-2,CASSLAFRVRGREAFF
-,TRBJ1-1,TRBV30,CAWSVSVNTEAFF
TRBD1,TRBJ1-2,TRBV7-2,CASSLAVQRDRGDVDYGYTF
-,-,TRBV7-8,CASSLVRTDYEQYF
TRBD1,TRBJ1-6,TRBV10-2,CASQTGFYSPLHF
TRBD2,TRBJ2-2,TRBV7-9,CASTIASGDTGELFF
TRBD1,TRBJ1-6,TRBV4-1,CASSQEAGGSYNSPLHF
-,TRBJ1-1,TRBV11-2,CASSLRVMNTEAFF
-,TRBJ1-1,TRBV6-5,CASSPTGRGAFF
TRBD1,TRBJ1-2,TRBV9,CASSVDGGTGYGYTF
-,TRBJ1-2,TRBV19,CASSIGNGGSYGYTF
TRBD2,TRBJ2-1,TRBV5-1,CASSHGTSNYEQFF
TRBD2,TRBJ2-1,TRBV6-5,CASSYSAGLLNNEQFF
-,TRBJ1-5,TRBV6-6,CASSLRGAEGNQPQHF
-,TRBJ2-5,TRBV5-1,CASSPGDSQETQYF
-,TRBJ2-1,TRBV6-5,CASSSLGVVLSNEQFF
TRBD2,TRBJ2-5,TRBV11-1,CASSELAGGPKTQYF
-,TRBJ2-2,TRBV7-7,CASSPLDTSGELFF
-,TRBJ1-1,TRBV5-5,CASSSRWTISEAFF
TRBD1,TRBJ2-4,TRBV15,CATSTQTGFAKNIQYF
-,TRBJ1-5,TRBV11-2,CASSPGVLDSNQPQHF
TRBD1,TRBJ1-1,TRBV30,CAWGRDRLTEAFF
-,TRBJ2-7,TRBV7-9,CASSLQQGKYEQYF
-,TRBJ2-2,TRBV6-4,CASTSWGRSNTGELFF
TRBD2,TRBJ2-5,TRBV7-8,CASSSSGGGETQYF
-,TRBJ1-2,TRBV27,CASLGQGGDYGYTF
-,TRBJ1-1,TRBV29-1,CSVGGSGGTEAFF
-,TRBJ2-1,TRBV27,CASSLSAGEQFF
TRBD2,TRBJ2-5,TRBV29-1,CSAWTSGRPLGETQYF
-,TRBJ1-2,TRBV6-5,CASSSGGEGYTF
-,TRBJ1-1,TRBV30,CAESTELNTEAFF
-,TRBJ1-1,TRBV6-5,CASSYRQLSWRTEAFF
TRBD1,TRBJ1-2,TRBV19,CASSIQGAFDGYTF
TRBD2,TRBJ2-5,TRBV6-1,CASSKIAGAQETQYF
-,TRBJ1-5,TRBV2,CASSERGSPLGNQPQHF
TRBD1,TRBJ2-3,TRBV6-1,CASSPEGTGLDTQYF
-,TRBJ2-1,TRBV6-5,CASSYGLTFSNEQFF
TRBD2,TRBJ2-1,TRBV19,CASSIASGAPYNEQFF
-,TRBJ1-4,TRBV5-1,CASSLGSQGREKLFF
-,TRBJ1-2,TRBV28,CASSPDNGYGYTF
-,TRBJ2-7,TRBV12-5,CASGSGYEQYF
-,TRBJ2-2,TRBV30,CAWSALAFWQTGELFF
-,TRBJ1-1,TRBV18,CASSPRGDTEAFF
-,TRBJ1-4,TRBV19,CASSVGLLATNEKLFF
TRBD1,TRBJ2-2,TRBV6-4,CASSSGTVTGELFF
TRBD2,TRBJ2-7,TRBV5-1,CASSLTSGPYEQYF
-,TRBJ1-2,TRBV19,CASSTLRGSTLNYGYAF
-,TRBJ2-2,TRBV6-6,CASSRGELFF
TRBD2,TRBJ2-1,TRBV19,CASRLGTRGYNEQFF
TRBD1,TRBJ2-1,TRBV6-6,CASSYSGTANEQFF
-,TRBJ2-1,TRBV6-5,CASSYGSRNEQFF
TRBD1,TRBJ2-2,TRBV6-6,CAIGTGKNTGELFF
TRBD1,TRBJ2-1,TRBV7-7,CASSLAGGNEQFF
-,TRBJ2-4,TRBV11-2,CASSTTTGKVDIQYF
-,TRBJ2-3,TRBV7-9,CSSSLGLNTDTQYF
-,TRBJ1-1,TRBV28,CAGQTGITEAFF
-,TRBJ2-1,TRBV29-1,CSVARRGPYNEQFF
TRBD2,TRBJ2-1,TRBV9,CASSVDRTSGGRQFF